The entry below gives a single T cell receptor (beta chain) sequence along with its context. The data derive from a study of patients and donors after allogeneic stem cell transplantation. One entry per CDR3 protein results from TCRdb running MiXCR on the RT-PCR reads. The sample includes 98,000 or so distinct CDR3 sequences, roughly 37% of them seen just once. This receptor was taken from a human donor who was either an allogeneic HSCT recipient or a stem cell or donor lymphocyte infusion donor (not recorded which). It is not recorded whose cells these are; they may come from a transplant donor. The sample consisted of blood, either unsorted or a sorted T cell fraction (not recorded which).

CDR3 loop: CASTPTPRNTEAFF. The CDR3 DNA is TGTGCCAGTACCCCCACCCCAAGGAACACTGAAGCTTTCTTT. This chain links TRBV19 with TRBJ1-1; D call uncertain. Between the trimmed V and J ends, which lost 7 bases and 1 base, there was a span of 13 bases. The germline CDR1 and CDR2 sequences are LNHDA and SQIVND (reference sequence). The CDR3 is 14 residues long.